This T cell receptor beta chain was sequenced during a study of shared clonotypes between healthy human individuals. The data were produced by immunoSEQ multiplex PCR, yet TCRdb's version contains in-frame clones alone and is incomplete. The sample has about 2,500,000 clones, roughly 92% seen once. Details on this clone: The antigen is not known.

General study points: The genetic and exposure-history diversity represented was limited by few donors. Despite large depth, rarefaction showed incomplete sorted-subset sequencing. Naive subsets generally had larger estimated richness than memory subsets.

CDR3 size: 13 residues. Germline CDR1 and CDR2: SGHTA and FQGNSA. The V gene lost 5 bases and the J gene lost 0 bases, with 8 bases spanning the gap. This chain joins TRBV7-2 and TRBJ2-7; TRBD2 is a possible D gene (5 bases). The sample consisted of naive CD4+ T cells sorted from blood. Documented subset: CD45RA+ positively selected. The origin of this receptor is a man younger than 35 in good health. CDR3 protein: CASSRDYSYEQYF. In DNA, the CDR3 is TGTGCCAGCAGCCGGGATTACTCCTACGAGCAGTACTTC.